This T cell receptor beta chain was captured by sequencing in a study of blood T cell repertoires in COVID-19. Sequenced by immunoSEQ multiplex PCR; TCRdb stores in-frame clones only, minus some. The sample consists of over 150,000 clones, about 85% of them appearing once. Sequenced: peripheral blood. This clonotype was sampled from a man aged 55-75 years with COVID-19, enrolled during active disease.

In DNA form, the CDR3 reads TGTGCCAGCAGCTTGAGGCGAGGGAGAGGAGCTTTCTTT. Translated: CASSLRRGRGAFF. The chain is built from TRBV13 and TRBJ1-1, with unresolved D. The CDR3 contains 13 residues. The V gene lost 3 bases and the J gene lost 10 bases, with 15 bases spanning the gap. Germline V CDR1 and CDR2: PRHDT, FYEKMQ (reference sequence).